The 11 T cell receptor beta chains listed next were all sequenced from one sample in a study of T-cell memory formation after mild COVID-19. TCRdb processed the 5' RACE reads anew with MiXCR; each CDR3 protein has one entry. Among about 430,000 distinct CDR3 sequences listed, approximately 19% were seen once. Source material: PBMCs or a T cell subset sorted from them (not recorded which). The source of these receptors is a man younger than 35 who had mild COVID-19 (a few samples of this study predate the infection). Cell type and time point are not known.

The CDR3 DNA sequence: TGCGCCAGCAGGATGCCCGGGGGTCCAAGCTCCTACGAGCAGTACTTC. It yields the protein CASRMPGGPSSYEQYF. This chain links TRBV5-1 with TRBJ2-7; TRBD2 is a possible D gene (6 bases). Germline assignment: CDR1 SGHRS and CDR2 YFSETQ. The CDR3 loop spans 16 amino acids. Between the trimmed V and J ends, which lost 5 bases and 0 bases, there was a span of 18 bases.

V and J are TRBV4-3 and TRBJ1-4, with D tentatively TRBD1 (5 bases). This CDR3 has 15 amino acids. The germline V and J ends were trimmed by 4 bases and 5 bases, with 14 bases remaining between them. Looked up from germline, CDR1 is LGHNA and CDR2 is YSLEER. DNA for the CDR3: TGCGCCAGCAGCCCATCGGGACGTTTAAATGAAAAACTGTTTTTT. This encodes CASSPSGRLNEKLFF.

The rearrangement uses TRBV7-2 and TRBJ2-5; 7 bases agree with TRBD2. The CDR3 spans 17 residues. V dropped 4 bases and J dropped 3; count of bases not matched to a gene: 14. Germline V gene lookup returns CDR1 SGHTA and CDR2 FQGNSA. For the CDR3, the DNA is TGTGCCAGCAGCTCAGCAAAGGGAGGGGCCGGGAAAGAGACCCAGTACTTC. It is translated as CASSSAKGGAGKETQYF.

This clonotype was detected a few times. The rearrangement links TRBV10-3 to TRBJ2-2; D remains ambiguous. Germline V CDR1 and CDR2: ENHRY, SYGVKD. Trimming took off 0 bases at V and 5 bases at J, with 7 bases between the two ends. This CDR3 is 14 amino acids long. In nucleotides, the CDR3 is TGTGCCATCAGTGAGTCGGGAAGAACCGGGGAGCTGTTTTTT. Residues: CAISESGRTGELFF.

This chain uses TRBV7-9 with TRBJ1-1; TRBD1 matches at 10 bases. The ends lost 6 bases at V and 7 bases at J; junction bases unmatched: 20. This CDR3 has 18 amino acids. Looked up from germline, CDR1 is SEHNR and CDR2 is FQNEAQ (reference sequence). The CDR3 here is CASRKEAGQGPLGYEAFF. The CDR3 bases are TGTGCCAGCAGAAAAGAGGCGGGACAGGGGCCATTGGGGTATGAAGCTTTCTTT.

This clonotype was observed a handful of times. The V gene is TRBV18, the J gene TRBJ2-3, with 7 bases that match TRBD2. Trimming at V came to 6 bases and at J to 5 bases, leaving 8 bases not matched to a gene. The CDR3 loop spans 14 amino acids. CDR1 is KGHSH, CDR2 LQKENI, per germline. CDR3 loop: CASSRSGLGDTQYF. DNA for the CDR3: TGTGCCAGCTCCCGTAGCGGGCTCGGAGATACGCAGTATTTT.

The sample holds many counts of this clonotype. The rearrangement joins TRBV12-3 or TRBV12-4 to TRBJ1-1; 7 positions match TRBD1. V shed 6 bases, J shed 8 bases, and the junction held 9 bases outside the gene matches. This CDR3 has 13 amino acids. The chain's CDR3 is CASSLDRTTEAFF. The DNA of the CDR3 is TGTGCCAGCAGCCTGGACAGGACGACCGAAGCTTTCTTT.

This clonotype appeared a few times. The rearrangement links TRBV12-3 or TRBV12-4 to TRBJ2-1; TRBD2 might be the D (5 bases). V was trimmed by 6 bases and J by 14 bases, leaving 17 bases between them. The CDR3 runs to 12 residues. CDR3 loop: CASSISVVSKFF. The CDR3 DNA follows: TGTGCCAGCAGCATTAGCGTAGTGAGTAAGTTCTTC.

This clonotype was counted a few times. The chain links TRBV2 to TRBJ2-7; D unresolved. The germline V and J ends were trimmed by 8 bases and 2 bases, with 10 bases remaining between them. CDR1 is SNHLY, CDR2 FYNNEI, per germline. The CDR3 extends over 12 amino acids. CDR3 bases: TGTGCCAGCGGCAGGTCTACCTACGAGCAGTACGTC. Encoded protein: CASGRSTYEQYV.

This clonotype was recorded a few times. This chain uses TRBV9 with TRBJ2-7; 7 nucleotides match TRBD1. Losses at the gene ends were 4 bases for V and 6 bases for J; bases not matched to a gene: 13. Germline V lookup: CDR1 SGDLS, CDR2 YYNGEE. The CDR3 runs to 15 residues. CDR3 DNA: TGTGCCAGCAGCCCACAATCCTCACAGGGGAGCGAGCAGTACTTC. Protein: CASSPQSSQGSEQYF.

The chain couples TRBV6-5 to TRBJ2-6; 9 bases agree with TRBD1. The CDR3 has 18 amino acids. J was trimmed by 2 bases and V by 5 bases; bases with no gene match: 10. Germline lookup yields CDR1 MNHEY and CDR2 SVGAGI. In DNA, the CDR3 is TGTGCCAGCAGTCATAACCGGGACAGGGCTGCTGGGGCCAACGTCCTGACTTTC. Translation: CASSHNRDRAAGANVLTF.